The T cell receptor beta chain under discussion was sequenced for a study of OX40 agonist ivuxolimab in advanced cancers. CDR3 size: 14 residues. Germline values: CDR1 MGHRA, CDR2 YSYEKL. With 3 bases removed from V and 7 bases from J, the gap between germline ends came to 12 bases. Sequencing used immunoSEQ multiplex PCR; TCRdb keeps in-frame clones, though not all of them. Of over 50,000 clones in the sample, more than 85% were seen once. The receptor comes from an adult with an advanced solid tumor such as melanoma, head and neck, liver or kidney cancer. The source was CD4+ or CD8+ T cells sorted from blood, collected in a trial of the OX40 agonist ivuxolimab. V is TRBV4-1 and J is TRBJ2-2; D is unclear. CDR3 region: CASSHSRRVGELFF. Written as DNA, the CDR3 is TGCGCCAGCAGCCACTCAAGACGGGTCGGGGAGCTGTTTTTT.